The 21 T cell receptor beta chains in this list originate from one sample, sequenced in a study of blood T cell repertoires in COVID-19. Profiled with immunoSEQ multiplex PCR; TCRdb holds only in-frame clones, not every one. This table has 70,000 to 75,000 clones, about 82% appearing once. Input material: peripheral blood. The receptors come from a woman in her sixties or seventies with acute or convalescent COVID-19.

This sequence joins TRBV7-2 and TRBJ2-2, with 9 bases that match TRBD1. The V gene end was trimmed by 3 bases and the J gene end by 3 bases; junction bases not matched to a gene: 2. This CDR3 spans 15 amino acids. From germline, CDR1 is SGHTA and CDR2 FQGNSA. The CDR3 region has the DNA TGTGCCAGCAGCTTGACAGGGGGGCACACCGGGGAGCTGTTTTTT. Protein: CASSLTGGHTGELFF.

The genes are TRBV5-1 and TRBJ2-7; weak D call: TRBD1 (6 bases). The length of the CDR3 is 14 residues. Looked up from germline, CDR1 is SGHRS and CDR2 is YFSETQ. Trimming pared 3 bases from V and 9 bases from J, leaving 19 bases between. The CDR3, as DNA: TGCGCCAGCAGCTACAATACAGGGTCCTCTGCGCAGTACTTC. This gives the protein CASSYNTGSSAQYF. Supplemented by reference TRBV5-1 and TRBJ2-7, the full variable domain reads KAGVTQTPRYLIKTRGQQVTLSCSPISGHRSVSWYQQTPGQGLQFLFEYFSETQRNKGNFPGRFSGRQFSNSRSEMNVSTLELGDSALYLCASSYNTGSSAQYFGPGTRLTVT.

The chain carries TRBV7-8 and TRBJ1-2, with D uncertain. Germline CDR1 SGHVS, CDR2 FQNEAQ. The V end was cut by 0 bases, the J end by 6 bases, with 26 bases between. The CDR3 sequence is 19 residues long. The CDR3 is CASSLAGSGMEFFVHGYTF. CDR3 DNA sequence: TGTGCCAGCAGCTTAGCCGGGTCCGGGATGGAGTTCTTTGTTCATGGCTACACCTTC.

The CDR3: CASSQDLTDRKTEAFF. The CDR3 DNA reads as TGTGCCAGCAGCCAAGATCTTACTGACAGGAAGACTGAAGCTTTCTTT. The rearrangement uses TRBV14 and TRBJ1-1; D possibly corresponds to TRBD1 (6 bases). The germline V and J ends were trimmed by 0 bases and 5 bases, with 16 bases remaining between them. In germline, CDR1 is SGHDN, CDR2 FVKESK. The CDR3 consists of 16 residues.

V gene TRBV29-1 combines with J gene TRBJ2-1, with TRBD1 identical over 7 bases. This CDR3 has 14 amino acids. The trim removed 4 bases at V and 11 bases at J, leaving 14 bases unmatched. From germline, CDR1 is SQVTM and CDR2 ANQGSEA. As DNA, the CDR3 is TGCAGCGTTGGACAGGGTGAAGGTTTGGGGAAGCAGTTCTTC. It encodes CSVGQGEGLGKQFF.

The chain combines TRBV20-1 with TRBJ2-7; D possibly corresponds to TRBD1 (5 bases). V shed 2 bases and J shed 8 bases, with 10 bases lying between them. Germline CDR1 reads DFQATT; CDR2 reads SNEGSKA (reference sequence). The CDR3 loop spans 11 amino acids. The CDR3: CSARPQGKQYF. In DNA, the CDR3 is TGCAGTGCTAGACCTCAGGGAAAGCAGTACTTC.

The chain joins TRBV7-8 to TRBJ2-7, with 7 bases that match TRBD2. Germline CDR1 and CDR2: SGHVS and FQNEAQ. V trimming: 1 base; J trimming: 4 bases; junction bases outside the gene matches: 10. The CDR3 consists of 16 residues. For the CDR3, the DNA is TGTGCCAGCAGCTTAGTTTCCGGGAGCGGGATGTACGAGCAGTACTTC. Its translation: CASSLVSGSGMYEQYF.

This chain links TRBV7-8 with TRBJ2-1, with 8 nucleotides matching TRBD1. The V and J ends lost 8 bases and 0 bases, in that order; junction bases with no gene match: 9. Germline CDR1 SGHVS, CDR2 FQNEAQ. The CDR3 extends over 16 amino acids. The CDR3, as DNA: TGTGCCAGCGGGACGACAGGGGCAAGCTCCTACAATGAGCAGTTCTTC. It translates to CASGTTGASSYNEQFF.

J is TRBJ1-2 and V is TRBV9; 8 bases line up with TRBD1. This CDR3 has 15 amino acids. Trimming at V came to 4 bases and at J to 4 bases, leaving 9 bases not matched to a gene. Per the germline V gene, CDR1 is SGDLS and CDR2 is YYNGEE. The CDR3 DNA is TGTGCCAGCAGCTCAACCAGGGGGCGATCCTATGGCTACACCTTC. This codes for CASSSTRGRSYGYTF.

This chain links TRBV2 with TRBJ1-1; D call uncertain. This CDR3 contains 14 residues. Germline V CDR1 and CDR2: SNHLY, FYNNEI. Trimming took 4 bases from V and 4 from J, leaving 13 bases between them. CDR3 sequence: CASSVGQPSTEAFF. The CDR3 DNA reads as TGTGCCAGCAGTGTTGGGCAGCCCTCCACTGAAGCTTTCTTT.

The rearrangement joins TRBV2 to TRBJ2-5; D may be TRBD1 (5 bases). Looked up from germline, CDR1 is SNHLY and CDR2 is FYNNEI. V lost 6 bases and J 4 bases, leaving 18 bases between the germline ends. The CDR3 runs to 15 residues. For the CDR3, the DNA is TGTGCCAGCAGGAATCAGGGATTGGATGGAGAGACCCAGTACTTC. Translated, it gives CASRNQGLDGETQYF.

The chain carries TRBV7-2 and TRBJ1-5, with unresolved D. Germline-derived CDR1 and CDR2 are SGHTA and FQGNSA. The CDR3 contains 15 residues. Trimming pared 1 base from V and 3 bases from J, leaving 10 bases between. This CDR3 is CASSLGPGTNQPQHF. CDR3 nucleotide sequence: TGTGCCAGCAGCTTAGGGCCAGGTACCAATCAGCCCCAGCATTTT.

The chain uses TRBV19 and TRBJ2-5; D might be TRBD2 (6 bases). Germline CDR1 and CDR2: LNHDA and SQIVND (reference sequence). V shed 5 bases and J shed 5 bases, with 15 bases lying between them. CDR3 length equals 14 residues. The CDR3 DNA reads TGTGCCAGTAGTTCCGCCGGGACTTTGGAGACCCAGTACTTC. Residues: CASSSAGTLETQYF.

This clone was counted between two and nine times. The chain links TRBV2 to TRBJ2-1; 9 bases align to TRBD2. The V gene end was trimmed by 3 bases and the J gene end by 7 bases; junction bases not matched to a gene: 10. The length of the CDR3 is 16 residues. The germline V gene has CDR1 SNHLY and CDR2 FYNNEI. CDR3 DNA: TGTGCCAGCAGTGAGAATCAAGCGGGAGGAGCTAATGAGCAGTTCTTC. Translating it yields CASSENQAGGANEQFF.

J is TRBJ1-6 and V is TRBV10-3; D not certain. This CDR3 is 13 amino acids long. V lost 6 bases to trimming and J lost 7 bases, with 10 bases between them. Germline V lookup: CDR1 ENHRY, CDR2 SYGVKD. The CDR3 DNA sequence: TGTGCCATCAGGCCGGTGGGCAATTCACCCCTCCACTTT. Its translation is CAIRPVGNSPLHF.

This clone was counted between two and nine times. This sequence joins TRBV30 and TRBJ1-2; TRBD1 agrees at 8 bases. V lost 2 bases, J lost 6 bases, and 8 bases stayed unmatched. Germline V CDR1 and CDR2: GTSNPN, SVGIG (reference sequence). The CDR3 has 14 amino acids. The CDR3 protein is CAWSRDRRLDGYTF. The CDR3 nucleotides are TGTGCCTGGAGTCGGGACAGGCGTCTGGATGGCTACACCTTC.

V gene TRBV7-3 combines with J gene TRBJ2-1; D is undetermined. Trimming removed 2 bases at V and 5 bases at J, with 7 bases between. Per germline, CDR1 SGHTA and CDR2 FQGTGA. CDR3 length equals 13 residues. The CDR3 here is CASSLYSNNEQFF. As DNA, the CDR3 is TGTGCCAGCAGCTTATACAGCAACAATGAGCAGTTCTTC.

There are a few counts of this clone. This sequence joins TRBV19 and TRBJ1-6; weak D call: TRBD1 (5 bases). Trimming took 3 bases from V and 7 from J, leaving 13 bases between them. From germline, CDR1 is LNHDA and CDR2 SQIVND (reference sequence). The CDR3 runs 15 residues. The CDR3 region has the DNA TGTGCCAGTAGTATTTCCCAGGGCAAGAATTCACCCCTCCACTTT. As protein: CASSISQGKNSPLHF.

V gene TRBV28 combines with J gene TRBJ2-1; 15 nucleotides align to TRBD2. Germline V gene data show CDR1 as MDHEN and CDR2 as SYDVKM. J lost 9 bases, V lost 5 bases, and 5 bases had no gene match. CDR3 length: 15 amino acids. CDR3 nucleotides: TGTGCCAGCAGTCCCGGACTAGCGGGAGGGGGTGAGCAGTTCTTC. Residues: CASSPGLAGGGEQFF.

This chain links TRBV7-9 with TRBJ2-1, with 13 bases lining up with TRBD2. This CDR3 comprises 20 residues. Germline CDR1 and CDR2: SEHNR and FQNEAQ (reference sequence). With 5 bases clipped from V and 0 bases from J, the junction kept 13 bases outside the gene matches. The CDR3 DNA follows: TGTGCCAGCAGCAATCGACTAGCGGGGGGACTAAAGAGCTCCTACAATGAGCAGTTCTTC. Encoded protein: CASSNRLAGGLKSSYNEQFF.

The chain recombines TRBV10-3 with TRBJ2-7, with D possibly being TRBD1 (5 bases). Deletions cut 4 bases from V and 2 bases from J, with 15 bases between. Germline CDR1 reads ENHRY; CDR2 reads SYGVKD. This CDR3 contains 15 residues. CDR3 residues: CAISASTVFAYEQYF. Written as DNA, the CDR3 is TGTGCCATCAGTGCGTCGACAGTTTTTGCCTACGAGCAGTACTTC.